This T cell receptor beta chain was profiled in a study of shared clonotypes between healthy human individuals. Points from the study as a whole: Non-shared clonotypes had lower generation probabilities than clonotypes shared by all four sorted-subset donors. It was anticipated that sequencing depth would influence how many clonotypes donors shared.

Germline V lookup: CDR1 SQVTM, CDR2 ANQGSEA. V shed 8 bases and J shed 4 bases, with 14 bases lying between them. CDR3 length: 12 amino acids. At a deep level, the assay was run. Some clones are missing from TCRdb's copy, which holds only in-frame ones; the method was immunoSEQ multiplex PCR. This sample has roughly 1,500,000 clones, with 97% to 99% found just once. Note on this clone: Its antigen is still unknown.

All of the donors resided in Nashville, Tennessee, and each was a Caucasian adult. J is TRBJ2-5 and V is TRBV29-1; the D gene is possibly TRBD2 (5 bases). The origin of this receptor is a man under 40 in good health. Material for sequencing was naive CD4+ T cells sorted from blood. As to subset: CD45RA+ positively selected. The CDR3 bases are TGCAGCTCCGGACTGGGTAGAGAGACCCAGTACTTC. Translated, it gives CSSGLGRETQYF.